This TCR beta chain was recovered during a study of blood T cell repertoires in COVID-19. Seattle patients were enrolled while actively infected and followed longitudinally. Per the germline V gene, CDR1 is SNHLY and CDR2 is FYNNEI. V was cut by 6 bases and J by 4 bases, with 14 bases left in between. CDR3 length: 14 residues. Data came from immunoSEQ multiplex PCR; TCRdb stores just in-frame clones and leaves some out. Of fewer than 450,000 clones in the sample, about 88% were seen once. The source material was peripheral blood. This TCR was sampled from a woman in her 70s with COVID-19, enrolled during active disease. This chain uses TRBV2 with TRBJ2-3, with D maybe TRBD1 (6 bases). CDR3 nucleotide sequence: TGTGCCAGCAGCCCCCTTAGGGGGTCAGATACGCAGTATTTT. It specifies CASSPLRGSDTQYF.